A selection of T cell receptor beta chains follows, all from one sample in a study of blood T cell repertoires in COVID-19. The assay was immunoSEQ multiplex PCR, and TCRdb's table has in-frame clones only and misses some. The repertoire holds approximately 300,000 clones, 90% seen once, with 2.6% in the top ten. Sequenced input: PBMCs or T cells enriched from blood (not recorded which). The receptors stem from a man aged 55-75 years who had recovered from COVID-19. Each CDR3 is given with its conserved first and last residue. The D gene is left open where the match is weak. The listing skips clone size in some rows; elsewhere it reads once, few, many or a size class.

CDR3: CASSLQGNYGYTF
DNA: TGTGCCAGCAGCTTACAGGGAAACTATGGCTACACCTTC
V: TRBV7-9
J: TRBJ1-2
size: NA
D: NA

CDR3: CAWRFQGNGELFF
DNA: TGTGCCTGGAGATTTCAGGGAAATGGGGAGCTGTTTTTT
V: TRBV30
J: TRBJ2-2
size: once
D: NA

CDR3: CASSTGGASGANVLTF
DNA: TGTGCCAGCAGTACAGGGGGCGCATCTGGGGCCAACGTCCTGACTTTC
V: TRBV16
J: TRBJ2-6
size: NA
D: TRBD1

CDR3: CASSAAGTHGYTF
DNA: TGTGCCAGCAGTGCTGCCGGGACACATGGCTACACCTTC
V: TRBV25-1
J: TRBJ1-2
size: NA
D: NA

CDR3: CASSYYTGGIYEQYF
DNA: TGTGCCAGCAGTTACTACACTGGGGGCATCTACGAGCAGTACTTC
V: TRBV6-5
J: TRBJ2-7
size: NA
D: NA

CDR3: CASSPVRGQLFF
DNA: TGTGCCAGCAGCCCCGTCCGGGGTCAACTGTTTTTT
V: TRBV3-1/TRBV3-2
J: TRBJ1-4
size: NA
D: NA

CDR3: CASSSTGVDSPLHF
DNA: TGTGCCAGCAGTTCGACAGGGGTTGATTCACCCCTCCACTTT
V: TRBV27
J: TRBJ1-6
size: NA
D: TRBD1

CDR3: CASTAGGGRTNTEAFF
DNA: TGTGCCAGTACCGCAGGAGGGGGCCGGACGAACACTGAAGCTTTCTTT
V: TRBV19
J: TRBJ1-1
size: NA
D: TRBD1

CDR3: CASSRGVTGGNYGYTF
DNA: TGCGCCAGCAGCCGAGGGGTAACAGGGGGCAACTATGGCTACACCTTC
V: TRBV5-1
J: TRBJ1-2
size: NA
D: TRBD1

CDR3: CASSVDRGSGNTIYF
DNA: TGTGCCAGCAGCGTTGATAGAGGCTCTGGAAACACCATATATTTT
V: TRBV9
J: TRBJ1-3
size: NA
D: NA

CDR3: CASTLVSGRAGETQYF
DNA: TGTGCCAGCACCCTGGTTAGCGGGAGGGCCGGAGAGACCCAGTACTTC
V: TRBV27
J: TRBJ2-5
size: NA
D: TRBD2

CDR3: CASSSTHSYEQYF
DNA: TGTGCCAGCAGCTCCACACACTCCTACGAGCAGTACTTC
V: TRBV11-3
J: TRBJ2-7
size: few
D: NA

CDR3: CASSPGGRRPTGALQEQFF
DNA: TGTGCCAGCTCACCAGGAGGGAGGCGGCCGACGGGAGCCCTCCAGGAGCAGTTCTTC
V: TRBV18
J: TRBJ2-1
size: NA
D: NA

CDR3: CASSKYRELETQYF
DNA: TGTGCCAGCAGCAAATACAGGGAGCTAGAGACCCAGTACTTC
V: TRBV7-9
J: TRBJ2-5
size: NA
D: NA

CDR3: CASSYYRGDQPQHF
DNA: TGTGCCAGCAGTTACTACAGGGGCGATCAGCCCCAGCATTTT
V: TRBV6-5
J: TRBJ1-5
size: NA
D: TRBD1

CDR3: CASSPQGHDNQPQHF
DNA: TGTGCCAGCTCACCACAAGGACACGATAATCAGCCCCAGCATTTT
V: TRBV18
J: TRBJ1-5
size: NA
D: NA

CDR3: CACDTTSNSPLHF
DNA: TGTGCCTGTGACACGACGAGCAATTCACCCCTCCACTTT
V: TRBV30
J: TRBJ1-6
size: NA
D: NA

CDR3: CASSPKGTADYGYTF
DNA: TGTGCCAGCAGCCCAAAGGGGACAGCGGACTATGGCTACACCTTC
V: TRBV9
J: TRBJ1-2
size: NA
D: TRBD1